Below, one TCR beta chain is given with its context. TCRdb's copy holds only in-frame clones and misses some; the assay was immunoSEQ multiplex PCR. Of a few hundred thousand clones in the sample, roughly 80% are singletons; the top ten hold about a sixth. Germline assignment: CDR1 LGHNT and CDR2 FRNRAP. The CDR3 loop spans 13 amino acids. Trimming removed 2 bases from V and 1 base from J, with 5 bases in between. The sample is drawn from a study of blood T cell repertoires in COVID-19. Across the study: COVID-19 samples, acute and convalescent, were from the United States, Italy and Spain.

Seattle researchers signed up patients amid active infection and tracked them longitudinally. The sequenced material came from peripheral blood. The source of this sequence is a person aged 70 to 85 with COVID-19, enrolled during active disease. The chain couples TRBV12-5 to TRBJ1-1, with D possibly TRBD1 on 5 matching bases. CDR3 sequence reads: CASGLTGNTEAFF. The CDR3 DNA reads TGTGCTAGTGGTTTGACAGGGAACACTGAAGCTTTCTTT.